The present T cell receptor beta chain was sequenced within a study of T cells in Graves' hyperthyroidism and ophthalmopathy. Study outcomes and limitations: The model predicted ophthalmopathy a median roughly six months before onset. Most clonotypes that expanded in the thyroid above 0.001 also showed up in blood.

This clonotype has a handful of counts. Its antigen remains unidentified. Patients were excluded because of uncontrolled infection, other autoimmune disease, pregnancy or lactation. Germline CDR1 and CDR2: GTSNPN and SVGIG (reference sequence). CDR3 length equals 11 residues. V dropped 5 bases and J dropped 4 bases, with 8 bases sitting between them. Regions amplified from RNA transcripts were the TCR beta CDR3 regions. With the HTBI primer set, the TCR CDR3 went through a first round of RT-PCR. TCRdb processed the multiplex PCR reads anew with MiXCR; each CDR3 protein has one entry. The repertoire holds under 450,000 distinct CDR3 sequences, roughly 12% seen once, with more than 20% in the top ten.

The sequence was collected from a man aged 25 to 45 with Graves' hyperthyroidism that later progressed to Graves' ophthalmopathy. Sequencing used blood. This sequence joins TRBV30 and TRBJ1-2, with a possible D match to TRBD1 (6 bases). This chain's CDR3 is CAWGQRYGYTF. CDR3 nucleotide sequence: TGTGCCTGGGGACAGCGCTATGGCTACACCTTC.